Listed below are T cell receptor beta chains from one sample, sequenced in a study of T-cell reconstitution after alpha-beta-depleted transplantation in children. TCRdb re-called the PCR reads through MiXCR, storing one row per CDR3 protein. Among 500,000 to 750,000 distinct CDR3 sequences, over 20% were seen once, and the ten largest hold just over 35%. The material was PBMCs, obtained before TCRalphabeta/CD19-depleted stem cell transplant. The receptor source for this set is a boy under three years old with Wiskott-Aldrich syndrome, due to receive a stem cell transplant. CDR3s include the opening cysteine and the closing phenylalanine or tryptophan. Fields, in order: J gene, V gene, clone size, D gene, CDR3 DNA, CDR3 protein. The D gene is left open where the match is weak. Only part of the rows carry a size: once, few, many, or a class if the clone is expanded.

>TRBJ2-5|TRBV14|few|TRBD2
TGTGCCAGCAGCCCTAGCGGGAGTTCAAAGACCCAGTACTTC
CASSPSGSSKTQYF
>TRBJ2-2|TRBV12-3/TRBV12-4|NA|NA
TGTGCCAGCAGACAGGGACGGACGAACACCGGGGAGCTGTTTTTT
CASRQGRTNTGELFF
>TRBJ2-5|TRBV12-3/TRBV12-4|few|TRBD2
TGTGCCAGCAGTCTCCCCCCTAGCGGGGCGTACTTC
CASSLPPSGAYF
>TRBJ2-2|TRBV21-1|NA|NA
TGTGCCAGCAGCAAAAACAACCCGGACAGGGAGACCGGGGAGCTGTTTTTT
CASSKNNPDRETGELFF
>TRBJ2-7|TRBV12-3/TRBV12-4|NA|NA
TGTGCCAGCAGTTTCTGGGAGGCCACCTACGAGCAGTACTTC
CASSFWEATYEQYF
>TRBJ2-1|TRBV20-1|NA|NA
TGCAGTGCTAGAGATCGGCAACTAGCACACTACAATGAGCAGTTCTTC
CSARDRQLAHYNEQFF
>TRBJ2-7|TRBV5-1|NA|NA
TGCGCCAGCAGCTTGGTCAGCGGCCACTCCTACGAGCAGTACTTC
CASSLVSGHSYEQYF
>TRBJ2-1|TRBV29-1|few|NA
TGCAGCCTCCGGGGAATCTCCTACAATGAGCAGTTCTTC
CSLRGISYNEQFF
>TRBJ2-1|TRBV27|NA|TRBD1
TGTGCCAGCACCGTGTTTACAGGGGGCAGTGAGCAGTTCTTC
CASTVFTGGSEQFF
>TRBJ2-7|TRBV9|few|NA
TGTGCCAGCAGCGTAGGGGGGGCAGGCGCCTACGAGCAGTACTTC
CASSVGGAGAYEQYF
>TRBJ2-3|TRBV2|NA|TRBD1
TGTGCCAGCAGGAGGCAGGGGGCGCTTCAAGATACGCAGTATTTT
CASRRQGALQDTQYF
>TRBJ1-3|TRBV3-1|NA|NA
TGTGCCAGCAGCCAAGCGGGCCCTGGAAACACCATATATTTT
CASSQAGPGNTIYF
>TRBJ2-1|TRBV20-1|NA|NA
TGCAGTGCTAGAGCAGGGAGGGGGAATGAGCAGTTCTTC
CSARAGRGNEQFF
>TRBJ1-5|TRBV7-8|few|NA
TGTGCCAGCAGCTTAAGTCCGGGTGAGGGCAATCAGCCCCAGCATTTT
CASSLSPGEGNQPQHF
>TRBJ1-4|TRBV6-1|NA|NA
TGTGCCAGCAGTGAAGCGATCGAAAGGAATGAAAAACTGTTTTTT
CASSEAIERNEKLFF
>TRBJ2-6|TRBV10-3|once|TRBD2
TGTGCCATCAGTGCGGGGGGGAAAGGGGCCAACGGCCTGACTTTC
CAISAGGKGANGLTF
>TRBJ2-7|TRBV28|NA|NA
TGTGCCAGCAGTTATCCCGGGACTCCCGCCTACGAGCAGTACTTC
CASSYPGTPAYEQYF
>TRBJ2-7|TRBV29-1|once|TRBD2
TGCAGCGTCTCAGGACTAGCGGGAGGGCCAGGCGAGCAGTACTTC
CSVSGLAGGPGEQYF
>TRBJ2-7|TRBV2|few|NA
TGTGCCAGCAGTGATCAACGGTACGAGCAGTACTTC
CASSDQRYEQYF
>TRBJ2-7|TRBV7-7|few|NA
TGTGCCAGCAGCTTAGAGAGCGGTAGCTACTACGAGCAGTACTTC
CASSLESGSYYEQYF
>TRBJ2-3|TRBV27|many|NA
TGTGCCAGCAGTCCCCAAACGGGCCTCACAGATACGCAGTATTTT
CASSPQTGLTDTQYF
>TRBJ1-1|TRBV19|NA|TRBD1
TGTGCCAGTAGTAGGCGGGACAGGGGGTTCACTGAAGCTTTCTTT
CASSRRDRGFTEAFF